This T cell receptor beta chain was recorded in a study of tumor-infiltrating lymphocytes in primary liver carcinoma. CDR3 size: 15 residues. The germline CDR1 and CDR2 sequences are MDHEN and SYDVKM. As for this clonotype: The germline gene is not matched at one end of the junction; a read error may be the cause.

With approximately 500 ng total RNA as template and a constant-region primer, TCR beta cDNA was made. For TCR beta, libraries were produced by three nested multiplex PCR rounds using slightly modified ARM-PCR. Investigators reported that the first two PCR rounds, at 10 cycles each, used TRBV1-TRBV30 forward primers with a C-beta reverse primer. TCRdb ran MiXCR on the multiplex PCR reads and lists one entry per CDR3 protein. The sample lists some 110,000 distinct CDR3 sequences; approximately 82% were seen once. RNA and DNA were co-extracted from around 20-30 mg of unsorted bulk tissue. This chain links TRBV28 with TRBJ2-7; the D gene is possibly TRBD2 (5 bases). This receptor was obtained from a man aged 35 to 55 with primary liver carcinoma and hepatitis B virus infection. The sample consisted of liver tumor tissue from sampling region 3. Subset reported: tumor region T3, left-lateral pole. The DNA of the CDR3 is TGTGCCAGCAGAAACCGGGATCTTAGCTCCTACGAGCGGTACTTC. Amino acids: CASRNRDLSSYERYF.